This TCR beta chain was retrieved from a study of blood T cell repertoires in COVID-19. Study context: PBMCs, B-cell-depleted T cells, or T cells provided the cDNA or gDNA that made up the material.

In the authors' workflow: Amplification from reference gene primers served as the basis for estimated nucleated cell counts. Assay used: immunoSEQ multiplex PCR; TCRdb lists only in-frame clones, some missing. The V and J calls and clone size come from that table; D and trimming were worked out from the DNA. The sample holds roughly 300,000 clones, about 88% seen once. Seattle's enrolled individuals joined amid active infection and were then monitored longitudinally. V lost 1 base to trimming and J lost 3 bases, with 10 bases between them. The CDR3 is made up of 14 amino acids. Per the germline V gene, CDR1 is SGHVS and CDR2 is FQNEAQ.

The chain recombines TRBV7-8 with TRBJ2-7; possibly TRBD2 for D (5 bases). The TCR comes from a human donor with COVID-19, enrolled during active disease. The donor label of this sample is uncertain. The sequenced material came from peripheral blood. DNA for the CDR3: TGTGCCAGCAGCTTAGAACCGGGGAACTACGAGCAGTACTTC. It is translated as CASSLEPGNYEQYF. The whole variable domain, filled in from reference TRBV7-8 and TRBJ2-7, reads GAGVSQSPRYKVAKRGQDVALRCDPISGHVSLFWYQQALGQGPEFLTYFQNEAQLDKSGLPSDRFFAERPEGSVSTLKIQRTQQEDSAVYLCASSLEPGNYEQYFGPGTRLTVT.